The TCR beta chain under discussion was sequenced for a study of blood T cell repertoires in COVID-19. Turning to the study itself: Samples representing acute and convalescent COVID-19 were sourced from the United States, Italy and Spain. PBMCs, B-cell-depleted T cells, or T cells were the source of the cDNA or gDNA that made up the material.

In the original processing: Estimation of nucleated cell counts was performed using reference gene primer amplification. Sequencing used immunoSEQ multiplex PCR; TCRdb keeps in-frame clones, though not all of them. V, J and clone size reflect that table, while D and trimming were determined from the DNA. The sample has about 52,000 clones, about 83% seen once. The CDR3 runs 18 residues. Germline-derived CDR1 and CDR2 are SGHRS and YFSETQ. V trimming: 0 bases; J trimming: 5 bases; junction bases outside the gene matches: 11. The clonotype comes from a woman of 80 years or more with acute or convalescent COVID-19. Sequencing was done on a sample of peripheral blood. The J gene is TRBJ2-1, the V gene TRBV5-1; 10 bases fit TRBD2. DNA for the CDR3: TGCGCCAGCAGCTTGGTCTCACTAGCGGGGAGCCCAGACAATGAGCAGTTCTTC. Translated, it gives CASSLVSLAGSPDNEQFF.